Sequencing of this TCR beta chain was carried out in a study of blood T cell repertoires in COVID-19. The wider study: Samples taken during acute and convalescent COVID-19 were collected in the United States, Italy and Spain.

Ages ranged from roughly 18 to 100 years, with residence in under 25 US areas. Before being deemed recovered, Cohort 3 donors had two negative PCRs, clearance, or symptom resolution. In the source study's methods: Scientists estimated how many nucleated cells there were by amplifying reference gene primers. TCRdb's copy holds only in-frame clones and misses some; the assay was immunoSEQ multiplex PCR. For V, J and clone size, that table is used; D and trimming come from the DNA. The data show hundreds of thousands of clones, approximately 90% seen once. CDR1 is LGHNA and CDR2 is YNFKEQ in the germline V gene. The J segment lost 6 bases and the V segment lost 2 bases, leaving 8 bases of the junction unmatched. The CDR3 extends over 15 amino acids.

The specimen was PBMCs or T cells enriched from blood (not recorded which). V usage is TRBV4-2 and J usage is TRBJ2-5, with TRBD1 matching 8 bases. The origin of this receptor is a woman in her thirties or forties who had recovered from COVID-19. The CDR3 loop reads CASSQPGQVRKTQYF. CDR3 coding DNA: TGTGCCAGCAGCCAACCGGGACAGGTTAGGAAGACCCAGTACTTC.